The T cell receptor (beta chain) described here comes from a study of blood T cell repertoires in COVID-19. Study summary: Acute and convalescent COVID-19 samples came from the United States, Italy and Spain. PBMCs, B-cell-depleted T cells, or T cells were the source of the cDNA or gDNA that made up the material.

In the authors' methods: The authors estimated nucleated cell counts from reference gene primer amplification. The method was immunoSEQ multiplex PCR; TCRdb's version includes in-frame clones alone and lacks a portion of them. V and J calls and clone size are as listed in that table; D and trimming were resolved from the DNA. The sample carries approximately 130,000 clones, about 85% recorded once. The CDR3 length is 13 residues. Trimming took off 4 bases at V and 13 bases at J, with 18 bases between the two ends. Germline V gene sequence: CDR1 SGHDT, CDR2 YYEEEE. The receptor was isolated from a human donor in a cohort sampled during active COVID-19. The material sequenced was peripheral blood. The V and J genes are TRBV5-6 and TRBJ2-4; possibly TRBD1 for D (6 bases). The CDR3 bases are TGTGCCAGCAGCCCTCTGACAGGCGCAAGGCAGTACTTC. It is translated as CASSPLTGARQYF.